This entry lists 20 T cell receptor beta chains sequenced from one sample in a study of shared clonotypes between healthy human individuals. The data were produced by immunoSEQ multiplex PCR, yet TCRdb's version contains in-frame clones alone and is incomplete. The sample lists approximately 1,500,000 clones, roughly 97% seen once, with 1% to 1.5% in the top ten. The sequencing input was naive CD4+ T cells sorted from blood. The subset is: CD45RA+ positively selected. These receptors originate from a man aged 25-45 years in good health.

The chain has TRBV13 and TRBJ2-3, with 10 bases lining up with TRBD2. The CDR3 extends over 15 amino acids. The germline gives CDR1 PRHDT, CDR2 FYEKMQ (reference sequence). With 7 bases clipped from V and 6 bases from J, the junction kept 10 bases outside the gene matches. The chain's CDR3 is CASMLPSGSSDTQYF. DNA of the CDR3: TGTGCCAGCATGCTGCCTAGCGGGAGTTCCGATACGCAGTATTTT.

Remarks on this clone: Other DNA variants within this sample encode the same CDR3. J is TRBJ1-2 and V is TRBV5-1; the D is unclear. The CDR3 is 14 residues long. Looked up from germline, CDR1 is SGHRS and CDR2 is YFSETQ. V was trimmed by 0 bases and J by 0 bases, leaving 6 bases between them. CDR3 DNA sequence: TGCGCCAGCAGCTTGGCGACAACTAACTATGGCTACACCTTC. Its translation: CASSLATTNYGYTF.

The V and J genes are TRBV7-2 and TRBJ2-3; a possible D gene is TRBD1 (5 bases). This CDR3 has 14 amino acids. V shed 4 bases and J shed 1 base, with 9 bases lying between them. CDR1 and CDR2 (germline): SGHTA, FQGNSA. Written as DNA, the CDR3 is TGTGCCAGCAGCTCGGTCAGGGGCACAGATACGCAGTATTTT. It encodes CASSSVRGTDTQYF.

The gene calls are TRBV5-1 and TRBJ2-2; D may correspond to TRBD1 or TRBD2 (6 bases each). CDR1 is SGHRS, CDR2 YFSETQ, per germline. This CDR3 is built from 17 residues. Trimming pared 0 bases from V and 3 bases from J, leaving 15 bases between. CDR3 sequence: CASSLDGRGLDTGELFF. The CDR3 DNA follows: TGCGCCAGCAGCTTGGATGGCAGGGGACTCGACACCGGGGAGCTGTTTTTT.

The J gene is TRBJ2-1, the V gene TRBV10-2, with 16 nucleotides matching TRBD2. CDR1 and CDR2 (germline): WSHSY, SAAADI. J gave up 8 bases and V 4 bases, and 2 bases lay outside the gene matches. The CDR3 runs 15 residues. DNA of the CDR3: TGCGCCAGCAGTGCCGGGACTAGCGGGAGGGATGAGCAGTTCTTC. Encoded protein: CASSAGTSGRDEQFF.

The V call is TRBV6-6, the J call TRBJ2-1; 11 bases fit TRBD1. The CDR3 loop spans 15 amino acids. Trimming removed 6 bases from V and 3 bases from J; junction bases left unmatched: 4. Germline values: CDR1 MNHNY, CDR2 SVGAGI (reference sequence). In DNA form, the CDR3 reads TGTGCCAGCAGCGGACAGGGGGCCCTCTACAATGAGCAGTTCTTC. Its protein product is CASSGQGALYNEQFF.

The chain joins TRBV9 to TRBJ2-1; D possibly corresponds to TRBD1 (5 bases). In germline, CDR1 is SGDLS, CDR2 YYNGEE. V dropped 0 bases and J dropped 1 base, with 8 bases sitting between them. The CDR3 has 15 residues. CDR3 sequence (DNA): TGTGCCAGCAGCGTAGAACAGGATTCCTACAATGAGCAGTTCTTC. Its protein is CASSVEQDSYNEQFF.

The chain recombines TRBV20-1 with TRBJ2-5, with D hard to call. Trimming removed 6 bases at V and 4 bases at J, with 9 bases between. Germline V gene lookup returns CDR1 DFQATT and CDR2 SNEGSKA (reference sequence). The CDR3 contains 11 residues. This CDR3 is CSAIHGETQYF. In DNA form, the CDR3 reads TGCAGTGCAATCCACGGAGAGACCCAGTACTTC.

The V call is TRBV28, the J call TRBJ1-1; 7 bases match TRBD1. Looked up from germline, CDR1 is MDHEN and CDR2 is SYDVKM. The CDR3 spans 14 residues. The V and J ends lost 3 bases and 10 bases, in that order; junction bases with no gene match: 11. CDR3 nucleotides: TGTGCCAGCAGTTTTTTCGGGACAGTCGGAACAGCTTTCTTT. Protein: CASSFFGTVGTAFF. The whole variable domain, remainder taken from reference TRBV28 and TRBJ1-1, is DVKVTQSSRYLVKRTGEKVFLECVQDMDHENMFWYRQDPGLGLRLIYFSYDVKMKEKGDIPEGYSVSREKKERFSLILESASTNQTSMYLCASSFFGTVGTAFFGQGTRLTVV.

This chain uses TRBV10-3 with TRBJ2-1, with 7 bases aligning to TRBD1. CDR3 size: 18 residues. With V trimmed by 6 bases and J by 0 bases, 14 bases remained unmatched. Germline CDR1 and CDR2: ENHRY and SYGVKD. The chain's CDR3 is CAIRGQSLSLSSYNEQFF. CDR3 in DNA: TGTGCCATCAGGGGACAGTCGTTATCCCTTAGCTCCTACAATGAGCAGTTCTTC.

The gene calls are TRBV18 and TRBJ2-1; 10 bases are shared with TRBD2. Germline V gene lookup returns CDR1 KGHSH and CDR2 LQKENI. The V and J ends lost 1 base and 3 bases, in that order; junction bases with no gene match: 6. CDR3 size: 17 residues. Here the CDR3 DNA reads TGTGCCAGCTCACCACGTCTAGCGGGAGAAATCTACAATGAGCAGTTCTTC. It encodes CASSPRLAGEIYNEQFF.

The CDR3 reads CASSHRGNTEAFF. CDR3 nucleotide sequence: TGTGCCAGCAGCCACAGGGGTAACACTGAAGCTTTCTTT. The chain couples TRBV13 to TRBJ1-1; 7 positions match TRBD1. CDR1 and CDR2 from the germline V gene are PRHDT and FYEKMQ (reference sequence). V lost 5 bases to trimming and J lost 2 bases; unmatched junction nucleotides: 2. The CDR3 sequence is 13 residues long.

As to this clone: The junction departs from germline at one end; a sequencing error may be responsible. The V gene is TRBV7-9, the J gene TRBJ2-5; 7 bases align to TRBD2. This CDR3 has 15 amino acids. Germline V gene data show CDR1 as SEHNR and CDR2 as FQNEAQ (reference sequence). The CDR3 DNA follows: TGTGCCAGCAGGTTAGCGGGTGCTAACCAAGAGACCCAGTACTTC. Encoded protein: CASRLAGANQETQYF.

The chain combines TRBV4-1 with TRBJ1-2; D gene uncertain. The CDR3 totals 15 residues. In germline, CDR1 is MGHRA, CDR2 YSYEKL. V was cut by 0 bases and J by 0 bases, with 8 bases left in between. The CDR3 reads CASSQEQIPNYGYTF. In DNA, the CDR3 is TGCGCCAGCAGCCAAGAACAGATTCCTAACTATGGCTACACCTTC.

The V and J genes are TRBV2 and TRBJ2-1, with TRBD1 matching 9 bases. CDR1 is SNHLY, CDR2 FYNNEI, per germline. The J segment lost 8 bases and the V segment lost 4 bases, leaving 9 bases of the junction unmatched. The CDR3 loop spans 15 amino acids. This chain's CDR3 is CASSVGDREYDEQFF. For the CDR3, the DNA is TGTGCCAGCAGTGTGGGGGACAGGGAATACGATGAGCAGTTCTTC.

This chain uses TRBV5-1 with TRBJ1-4; D is perhaps TRBD1 (5 bases). V was clipped by 1 base and J by 7 bases, with 11 bases between them. The germline V gene encodes CDR1 SGHRS and CDR2 YFSETQ. CDR3 length: 14 residues. This CDR3 is CASSLYTGGEKLFF. DNA for the CDR3: TGCGCCAGCAGCTTGTACACGGGGGGTGAAAAACTGTTTTTT. Complete variable domain (other parts from reference TRBV5-1 and TRBJ1-4): KAGVTQTPRYLIKTRGQQVTLSCSPISGHRSVSWYQQTPGQGLQFLFEYFSETQRNKGNFPGRFSGRQFSNSRSEMNVSTLELGDSALYLCASSLYTGGEKLFFGSGTQLSVL.

V and J are TRBV5-4 and TRBJ2-5; weak D call: TRBD1 (6 bases). The germline CDR1 and CDR2 sequences are SGHNT and YYREEE (reference sequence). V gave up 2 bases and J gave up 0 bases, with 11 bases separating them. This CDR3 has 15 residues. The CDR3 DNA reads TGTGCCAGCAGCTTAGGAGGACAGTACCAAGAGACCCAGTACTTC. Its protein is CASSLGGQYQETQYF.

In this sample, this clone turned up a few times. J is TRBJ1-2 and V is TRBV7-9, with D unresolved. This CDR3 comprises 14 residues. Trimming left V 5 bases short and J 4 bases short, with 14 bases between. Germline V gene lookup returns CDR1 SEHNR and CDR2 FQNEAQ (reference sequence). For the CDR3, the DNA is TGTGCCAGCAGCCGTAGCCTGGCTGGCTATGGCTACACCTTC. Translating it yields CASSRSLAGYGYTF.

The chain has TRBV7-8 and TRBJ2-3; perhaps TRBD1 as D (5 bases). This CDR3 region has 15 residues. V was trimmed by 1 base and J by 7 bases, leaving 15 bases between them. Per the germline V gene, CDR1 is SGHVS and CDR2 is FQNEAQ. The CDR3 nucleotides are TGTGCCAGCAGCTTAGGTCCAGGGCCGAGGAATACGCAGTATTTT. Amino acids: CASSLGPGPRNTQYF.

This chain connects TRBV2 to TRBJ2-5; D remains ambiguous. Trimming shortened V by 2 bases and J by 4 bases, and 14 bases separated the two germline ends. This CDR3 contains 15 residues. Germline-derived CDR1 and CDR2 are SNHLY and FYNNEI. The CDR3 coding sequence is TGTGCCAGCAGTGAAAGAGGTAGCTGGGGAGAGACCCAGTACTTC. It translates to CASSERGSWGETQYF.